A selection of T cell receptor beta chains follows, all from one sample in a study of cytomegalovirus exposure and HLA in healthy donors. The data were produced by immunoSEQ multiplex PCR, yet TCRdb's version contains in-frame clones alone and is incomplete. The sample lists fewer than 200,000 clones; approximately 80% were seen once. Sequenced material: PBMCs. All receptors come from a woman between 50 and 59 years old in good health and CMV-seronegative. Each CDR3 is given with its conserved first and last residue. A D gene is named only where the DNA matches it firmly. Clone size is shown for a subset of rows, as once, few, many or a class of expanded clone.

V	D	size	J	CDR3	DNA
TRBV28	TRBD1	-	TRBJ2-7	CASSLLQTRQGFKQYF	TGTGCCAGCAGTTTACTACAAACGAGACAGGGCTTCAAGCAGTACTTC
TRBV19	-	-	TRBJ1-5	CASSVLRVGNQPQHF	TGTGCCAGTAGTGTCCTCAGGGTGGGCAATCAGCCCCAGCATTTT
TRBV7-9	TRBD1	-	TRBJ2-5	CASSPGDRGGQETQYF	TGTGCCAGCAGCCCTGGGGACAGGGGGGGGCAAGAGACCCAGTACTTC
TRBV5-1	TRBD1	-	TRBJ1-1	CASSSDRVGAEAFF	TGCGCCAGCAGCTCCGACAGGGTAGGAGCTGAAGCTTTCTTT
TRBV15	TRBD2	-	TRBJ2-1	CATSREGLAGVRGEQFF	TGTGCCACCAGCAGGGAGGGACTAGCGGGAGTAAGGGGTGAGCAGTTCTTC
TRBV10-3	-	-	TRBJ1-5	CAISDQGINQPQHF	TGTGCCATCAGTGATCAGGGAATCAATCAGCCCCAGCATTTT
TRBV5-6	-	once	TRBJ1-3	CASSPDKPGNTIYF	TGTGCCAGCAGCCCCGACAAGCCGGGAAACACCATATATTTT
TRBV19	-	-	TRBJ2-1	CASSIFLGGPANNEQFF	TGTGCCAGTAGTATTTTTTTGGGCGGGCCCGCGAACAATGAGCAGTTCTTC
TRBV7-9	TRBD1	-	TRBJ2-5	CASSPQGYQETQYF	TGTGCCAGCAGTCCACAGGGGTACCAAGAGACCCAGTACTTC
TRBV7-9	TRBD2	-	TRBJ2-7	CASSFLAGAAYEQYF	TGTGCCAGCAGCTTCCTAGCGGGAGCCGCCTACGAGCAGTACTTC
TRBV9	-	-	TRBJ2-7	CASSGPGTGYEQYF	TGTGCCAGCAGCGGTCCCGGGACTGGCTACGAGCAGTACTTC
TRBV6-6	TRBD1	-	TRBJ2-3	CASSFRGYTQYF	TGTGCCAGCAGTTTCAGGGGGTATACGCAGTATTTT
TRBV27	-	few	TRBJ1-2	CASSLQGYGYTF	TGTGCCAGCAGTTTACAGGGCTATGGCTACACCTTC
TRBV6-6	TRBD1	few	TRBJ1-1	CASSYVSQGQDTEAFF	TGTGCCAGCAGTTACGTTAGCCAGGGACAGGACACTGAAGCTTTCTTT
TRBV28	-	-	TRBJ1-3	CASSSGAGNTIYF	TGTGCCAGCAGTTCAGGGGCTGGAAACACCATATATTTT
TRBV7-3	-	few	TRBJ1-1	CASSLSQGNTEAFF	TGTGCCAGCAGCTTATCACAGGGGAACACTGAAGCTTTCTTT
TRBV27	TRBD1	-	TRBJ2-3	CASSPDLDRGLDTQYF	TGTGCCAGCAGTCCAGATCTCGACAGGGGGCTGGATACGCAGTATTTT
TRBV11-2	-	-	TRBJ2-5	CASSSLRTDQETQYF	TGTGCCAGCAGCTCGCTCCGGACTGACCAAGAGACCCAGTACTTC
TRBV10-3	TRBD2	-	TRBJ2-1	CAISESVGGSYNEQFF	TGTGCCATCAGTGAGTCAGTTGGCGGGAGCTATAACGAGCAGTTCTTC
TRBV15	-	-	TRBJ1-1	CATSRGASGYSNTEAFF	TGTGCCACCAGCAGAGGGGCGTCAGGGTATTCAAACACTGAAGCTTTCTTT
TRBV27	-	-	TRBJ2-7	CASSAGRRGYEQYF	TGTGCCAGCAGTGCCGGGCGACGGGGCTACGAGCAGTACTTC
TRBV5-4	TRBD2	once	TRBJ2-1	CASSPASGSTYEQFF	TGTGCCAGCAGCCCTGCTAGCGGGAGTACGTATGAGCAGTTCTTC
TRBV7-9	TRBD2	-	TRBJ2-5	CASSDGHHSGGETQYF	TGTGCCAGCAGCGACGGACACCATAGCGGGGGGGAGACCCAGTACTTC
TRBV4-1	-	-	TRBJ1-2	CASSQESAAYGYTF	TGCGCCAGCAGCCAAGAATCGGCGGCATATGGCTACACCTTC
TRBV5-1	-	-	TRBJ1-5	CASSLLGGQPQHF	TGCGCCAGCAGCTTGTTAGGAGGACAGCCCCAGCATTTT
TRBV15	TRBD1	-	TRBJ2-4	CATSRGQGGTKNIQYF	TGTGCCACCAGCAGAGGACAGGGTGGGACCAAAAACATTCAGTACTTC
TRBV9	-	-	TRBJ1-3	CASSVGEGVNTIYF	TGTGCCAGCAGCGTAGGGGAGGGGGTAAACACCATATATTTT
TRBV29-1	-	-	TRBJ2-5	CSVEGSVSSVNQETQYF	TGCAGCGTTGAAGGGTCGGTTTCTTCGGTCAACCAAGAGACCCAGTACTTC
TRBV5-1	TRBD1	-	TRBJ1-1	CASSLTGGVNTEAFF	TGCGCCAGCAGTCTTACAGGGGGCGTAAACACTGAAGCTTTCTTT
TRBV5-1	-	-	TRBJ1-6	CASSLDLGGGNSPLHF	TGCGCCAGCAGCTTGGACCTAGGGGGTGGAAATTCACCCCTCCACTTT
TRBV6-6	-	-	TRBJ2-5	CASSYARQETQYF	TGTGCCAGCAGTTACGCCAGACAAGAGACCCAGTACTTC
TRBV28	-	-	TRBJ1-1	CASSLRPGHTEAFF	TGTGCCAGCAGTTTACGACCGGGTCACACTGAAGCTTTCTTT
TRBV7-2	TRBD2	-	TRBJ2-4	CASSLSSGGSTAKNIQYF	TGTGCCAGCAGCTTATCCAGCGGGGGGTCTACGGCCAAAAACATTCAGTACTTC
TRBV7-3	-	-	TRBJ2-7	CASSPQGSGYEQYF	TGTGCCAGCAGCCCCCAGGGTAGCGGCTACGAGCAGTACTTC
TRBV30	TRBD2	-	TRBJ2-1	CASSTSGGPSYNEQFF	TGTGCCTCATCGACTAGCGGGGGCCCAAGTTACAATGAGCAGTTCTTC
TRBV5-4	-	-	TRBJ1-2	CASSFPRGGVYGYTF	TGTGCCAGCAGCTTCCCTAGGGGAGGGGTCTATGGCTACACCTTC
TRBV7-9	-	-	TRBJ2-7	CASSWTESYEQYF	TGTGCCAGCAGTTGGACAGAGTCCTACGAGCAGTACTTC
TRBV9	TRBD2	-	TRBJ2-7	CASSVGLGGEQYF	TGTGCCAGCAGCGTAGGGTTGGGAGGGGAGCAGTACTTC
TRBV6-6	-	few	TRBJ1-4	CASTRVVKGQLDF	TGTGCCAGCACTCGAGTGGTCAAGGGACAACTGGATTTT
TRBV7-2	TRBD2	-	TRBJ2-3	CASSLMGLAASTDTQYF	TGTGCCAGCAGCTTAATGGGACTAGCGGCTAGCACAGATACGCAGTATTTT